The 20 T cell receptor beta chains below all came from one sample that was sequenced in a study of blood T cell repertoires in COVID-19. Using immunoSEQ multiplex PCR, the repertoire was profiled, and TCRdb retains in-frame clones only, with some absent. The table has fewer than 350,000 clones, 80% to 85% seen once. Sample: peripheral blood. Receptor source: a woman in her sixties or seventies with active or convalescent COVID-19.

This chain links TRBV19 with TRBJ2-5; the D gene is possibly TRBD2 (5 bases). V was trimmed by 1 base and J by 4 bases, leaving 10 bases between them. The germline gives CDR1 LNHDA, CDR2 SQIVND (reference sequence). This CDR3 is 14 amino acids long. CDR3 DNA sequence: TGTGCCAGTAGTATAGTGGGTAGCGCAGAGACCCAGTACTTC. The encoded protein is CASSIVGSAETQYF. The variable domain in full, completed from reference TRBV19 and TRBJ2-5, reads DGGITQSPKYLFRKEGQNVTLSCEQNLNHDAMYWYRQDPGQGLRLIYYSQIVNDFQKGDIAEGYSVSREKKESFPLTVTSAQKNPTAFYLCASSIVGSAETQYFGPGTRLLVL.

The chain is built from TRBV3-1 (or the pseudogene TRBV3-2) and TRBJ1-1; 7 bases are shared with TRBD1. Trimming cost V 1 base and J 14 bases; bases outside gene matches: 7. Per the germline V gene, CDR1 is LGHDT and CDR2 is YNNKEL (reference sequence). The CDR3 spans 12 residues. The CDR3 bases are TGTGCCAGCAGCCAAGCCCCGGACAGGTACTTCTTT. Translated: CASSQAPDRYFF.

The chain uses TRBV7-6 and TRBJ2-3; TRBD2 matches 8 bases. The germline CDR1 and CDR2 sequences are SGHVS and FNYEAQ. This CDR3 has 16 residues. With 3 bases clipped from V and 1 base from J, the junction kept 6 bases outside the gene matches. As DNA, the CDR3 is TGTGCCAGCAGCTTGTTGGCGGGGGGTGGCACAGATACGCAGTATTTT. Translating it yields CASSLLAGGGTDTQYF.

The chain combines TRBV6-5 with TRBJ1-1, with D maybe TRBD1 (5 bases). CDR1 is MNHEY and CDR2 is SVGAGI in the germline V gene. The V gene lost 7 bases and the J gene lost 8 bases, with 17 bases spanning the gap. This CDR3 is built from 13 residues. CDR3 nucleotides: TGTGCCAGCATCGCGGCCGGGGGAGACGAAGCTTTCTTT. Protein: CASIAAGGDEAFF.

V usage is TRBV15 and J usage is TRBJ2-5, with 12 nucleotides matching TRBD1. The CDR3 covers 16 residues. Germline-derived CDR1 and CDR2 are LNHNV and YYDKDF (reference sequence). V lost 3 bases and J lost 4; bases outside the gene matches: 6. CDR3 sequence: CATSRAGQGARETQYF. Written as DNA, the CDR3 is TGTGCCACCAGCAGGGCGGGACAGGGGGCGCGAGAGACCCAGTACTTC.

This clone was recorded only once. V usage is TRBV7-9 and J usage is TRBJ2-7, with 7 bases fitting TRBD1. The ends lost 6 bases at V and 9 bases at J; junction bases unmatched: 8. The CDR3 loop spans 12 amino acids. Germline V CDR1 and CDR2: SEHNR, FQNEAQ (reference sequence). CDR3 coding DNA: TGTGCCAGCAGTGGACAGGTTCACCGGCAGTACTTC. It specifies CASSGQVHRQYF.

The chain couples TRBV7-3 to TRBJ2-2; TRBD1 matches at 7 bases. Trimming took 6 bases from V and 5 from J; bases not matched to a gene: 3. The CDR3 totals 13 residues. Looked up from germline, CDR1 is SGHTA and CDR2 is FQGTGA. In nucleotides, the CDR3 is TGTGCCAGCAGGTACAGGGGAACCGGGGAGCTGTTTTTT. As protein: CASRYRGTGELFF.

The table lists this clone with many counts. V is TRBV30 and J is TRBJ2-7; tentative D call: TRBD1 (6 bases). CDR1 GTSNPN and CDR2 SVGIG come from the germline V gene (reference sequence). Trimming cost V 0 bases and J 2 bases, with 20 bases left between them. The CDR3 runs to 17 residues. CDR3 protein: CAWSVPGTGNRAYEQYF. In DNA form, the CDR3 reads TGTGCCTGGAGTGTACCGGGGACCGGGAACAGGGCCTACGAGCAGTACTTC.

This clone was seen more than once but under ten times. The rearrangement joins TRBV18 to TRBJ2-1; 11 bases map to TRBD2. The CDR3 spans 18 residues. V trimming: 0 bases; J trimming: 7 bases; junction bases outside the gene matches: 11. From germline, CDR1 is KGHSH and CDR2 LQKENI. CDR3 sequence reads: CASSPPVAGGPHLNEQFF. Here the CDR3 DNA reads TGTGCCAGCTCACCACCAGTAGCGGGGGGGCCCCATCTAAATGAGCAGTTCTTC.

This chain joins TRBV4-1 and TRBJ2-3; the match to TRBD2 covers 12 bases. In germline, CDR1 is MGHRA, CDR2 YSYEKL. The V gene end was trimmed by 4 bases and the J gene end by 4 bases; junction bases not matched to a gene: 6. The CDR3 runs 16 residues. CDR3 nucleotides: TGCGCCAGCAGCCCGTCACTAGCGGGGGGCGCAGATACGCAGTATTTT. Residues: CASSPSLAGGADTQYF.

The chain couples TRBV2 to TRBJ2-4; 7 positions match TRBD2. CDR1 and CDR2 from the germline V gene are SNHLY and FYNNEI. The CDR3 extends over 15 amino acids. V gave up 4 bases and J gave up 1 base; unmatched junction bases: 4. CDR3 DNA: TGTGCCAGCAGTGTGCTCGGGGGGGCCAAAAACATTCAGTACTTC. Protein product: CASSVLGGAKNIQYF.

This clone was counted between two and nine times. The rearrangement joins TRBV7-2 to TRBJ1-1; TRBD1 might be the D (6 bases). The CDR3 has 16 residues. The germline V gene has CDR1 SGHTA and CDR2 FQGNSA. Trimming stripped 2 bases from V and 3 bases from J, with 16 bases between. CDR3 region: CASSLLGAFLDTEAFF. CDR3 sequence (DNA): TGTGCCAGCAGCTTATTGGGGGCTTTTCTCGACACTGAAGCTTTCTTT.

The chain carries TRBV9 and TRBJ1-2, with D possibly being TRBD1 (5 bases). Germline V gene sequence: CDR1 SGDLS, CDR2 YYNGEE. V lost 0 bases, J lost 4 bases, and 13 bases lay in between. The CDR3 has 15 amino acids. The CDR3 coding sequence is TGTGCCAGCAGCGTAGGATCTCCAGGGCCCTATGGCTACACCTTC. It yields the protein CASSVGSPGPYGYTF.

The chain recombines TRBV6-6 with TRBJ2-7, with a tentative D call TRBD2 (6 bases). The germline V gene encodes CDR1 MNHNY and CDR2 SVGAGI (reference sequence). The CDR3 covers 14 residues. Trimming took off 5 bases at V and 0 bases at J, with 11 bases between the two ends. CDR3 DNA sequence: TGTGCCAGCAGTAGGTCGGGGGACTCCTACGAGCAGTACTTC. It codes for CASSRSGDSYEQYF.

The DNA of the CDR3 is TGTGCCAGCAGCTCCCGACTAGCGGGGGCCTACGAGCAGTACTTC. This encodes CASSSRLAGAYEQYF. The chain couples TRBV7-2 to TRBJ2-7; 12 nucleotides line up with TRBD2. The CDR3 sequence is 15 residues long. Germline-derived CDR1 and CDR2 are SGHTA and FQGNSA. J was trimmed by 2 bases and V by 4 bases; bases with no gene match: 3.

The table lists this clone with a few counts. V and J are TRBV11-2 and TRBJ1-3; 7 bases align to TRBD1. Per germline, CDR1 SGHAT and CDR2 FQNNGV. There are 14 residues in the CDR3. The J segment lost 6 bases and the V segment lost 5 bases, leaving 7 bases of the junction unmatched. The CDR3 region is CASSLDRLLNTIYF. The CDR3 DNA follows: TGTGCCAGCAGCCTGGACAGGTTACTAAACACCATATATTTT.

This rearrangement joins TRBV5-1 to TRBJ2-7; TRBD1 aligns across 8 bases. Germline V gene data show CDR1 as SGHRS and CDR2 as YFSETQ. Trimming took 3 bases from V and 5 from J; bases not matched to a gene: 4. CDR3 length: 13 amino acids. The CDR3 DNA follows: TGCGCCAGCAGCTCCGGACAGGGCGACGAGCAGTACTTC. The encoded protein is CASSSGQGDEQYF. The variable domain in full, with the rest retrieved from reference TRBV5-1 and TRBJ2-7, is KAGVTQTPRYLIKTRGQQVTLSCSPISGHRSVSWYQQTPGQGLQFLFEYFSETQRNKGNFPGRFSGRQFSNSRSEMNVSTLELGDSALYLCASSSGQGDEQYFGPGTRLTVT.

The sample holds a few counts of this clone. The chain links TRBV5-4 to TRBJ1-6; 7 nucleotides agree with TRBD1. The J segment lost 10 bases and the V segment lost 4 bases, leaving 8 bases of the junction unmatched. CDR1 and CDR2 (germline): SGHNT, YYREEE (reference sequence). The CDR3 covers 14 residues. The CDR3 bases are TGTGCCAGCAGCCGTCGACAGGGTGAATCACCCCTCCACTTT. Translation gives CASSRRQGESPLHF.

The rearrangement uses TRBV7-2 and TRBJ2-1; the D gene is possibly TRBD2 (6 bases). From germline, CDR1 is SGHTA and CDR2 FQGNSA. The ends were cut back, 5 bases at V and 4 bases at J, with 9 bases in the middle. The CDR3 covers 13 residues. The CDR3 DNA follows: TGTGCCAGCAGCACCGGGGGTTACAATGAGCAGTTCTTC. This sequence encodes CASSTGGYNEQFF. Combining the CDR3 with reference TRBV7-2 and TRBJ2-1 gives the whole variable domain GAGVSQSPSNKVTEKGKDVELRCDPISGHTALYWYRQSLGQGLEFLIYFQGNSAPDKSGLPSDRFSAERTGGSVSTLTIQRTQQEDSAVYLCASSTGGYNEQFFGPGTRLTVL.

V usage is TRBV3-1 (or the pseudogene TRBV3-2) and J usage is TRBJ1-1; 10 nucleotides line up with TRBD1. The V gene's germline CDR1 is LGHDT and CDR2 YNNKEL (reference sequence). The CDR3 loop spans 16 amino acids. V lost 1 base to trimming and J lost 6 bases; unmatched junction nucleotides: 8. As DNA, the CDR3 is TGTGCCAGCAGCCAAGGGTTCGGACAGGGGGAGGCTGAAGCTTTCTTT. It translates to CASSQGFGQGEAEAFF.